This T cell receptor (beta chain) was recorded in a study of T cells expressing NK-cell markers. Germline lookup yields CDR1 DFQATT and CDR2 SNEGSKA (reference sequence). The CDR3 runs 14 residues. TCRdb reanalyzed the 5' RACE reads and collapses them to one entry per CDR3 protein, without DNA. The ten most abundant clones cover around 1.4% of a sample with around 470,000 distinct CDR3 sequences. A remark on this clonotype: Its antigen remains unknown.

General observations from the study: Several of the donors also had these clonotypes leading their CD3+CD56-NKG2C+ fraction.

Sequenced material: blood T cells: a sorted CD56 or NKG2C T cell subset, CD4+ or CD8+ T cells, or bulk PBMC T cells (not recorded which). J is TRBJ2-2 and V is TRBV20-1; TCRdb proposes TRBD2, but this gene call is untestable without DNA. This clonotype was obtained from a woman between 50 and 59 years old in good health. CDR3 loop: CRESGGPNTGELFF.